This TCR beta chain was captured in a study of T cells expressing NK-cell markers. Study-wide background: Underlying the TCR beta repertoires were sorted CD3+CD56+NKG2C+, CD3+CD56+NKG2C- and CD3+CD56-NKG2C+ T cells.

No DNA is given; TCRdb re-called the 5' RACE reads and lists each CDR3 protein once. This sample carries approximately 170,000 distinct CDR3 sequences, with around 20% going to the ten biggest clones. On this clonotype itself: What it recognizes is unknown.

Study findings and constraints: Of the CD8+ T cells in more than five donors, roughly 1.0-7.0% belonged to dominant NKG2C+ clonotypes.

In germline, CDR1 is MNHEY, CDR2 SMNVEV (reference sequence). The CDR3 loop spans 14 amino acids. The material sequenced was blood T cells: a sorted CD56 or NKG2C T cell subset, CD4+ or CD8+ T cells, or bulk PBMC T cells (not recorded which). The sequence came from a man between 18 and 69 years old in good health. The chain uses TRBV27 and TRBJ2-7. The CDR3 protein is CASSLVNGAYEQYF.